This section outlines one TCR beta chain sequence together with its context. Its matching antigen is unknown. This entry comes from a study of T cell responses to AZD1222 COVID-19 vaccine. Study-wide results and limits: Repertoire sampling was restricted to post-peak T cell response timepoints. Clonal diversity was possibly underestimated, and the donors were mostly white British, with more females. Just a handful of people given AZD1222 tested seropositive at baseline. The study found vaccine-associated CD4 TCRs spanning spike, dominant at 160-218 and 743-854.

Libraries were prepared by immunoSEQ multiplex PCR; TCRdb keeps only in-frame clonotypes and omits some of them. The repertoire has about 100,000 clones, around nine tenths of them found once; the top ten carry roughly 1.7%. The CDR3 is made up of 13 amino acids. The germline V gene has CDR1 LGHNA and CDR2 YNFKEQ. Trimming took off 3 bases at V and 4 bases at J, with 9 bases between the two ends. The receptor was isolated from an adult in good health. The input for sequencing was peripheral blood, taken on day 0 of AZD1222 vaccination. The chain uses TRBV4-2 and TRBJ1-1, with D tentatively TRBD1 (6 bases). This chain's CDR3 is CASSHTGSTEAFF. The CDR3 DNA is TGTGCCAGCAGCCACACAGGGAGCACTGAAGCTTTCTTT.